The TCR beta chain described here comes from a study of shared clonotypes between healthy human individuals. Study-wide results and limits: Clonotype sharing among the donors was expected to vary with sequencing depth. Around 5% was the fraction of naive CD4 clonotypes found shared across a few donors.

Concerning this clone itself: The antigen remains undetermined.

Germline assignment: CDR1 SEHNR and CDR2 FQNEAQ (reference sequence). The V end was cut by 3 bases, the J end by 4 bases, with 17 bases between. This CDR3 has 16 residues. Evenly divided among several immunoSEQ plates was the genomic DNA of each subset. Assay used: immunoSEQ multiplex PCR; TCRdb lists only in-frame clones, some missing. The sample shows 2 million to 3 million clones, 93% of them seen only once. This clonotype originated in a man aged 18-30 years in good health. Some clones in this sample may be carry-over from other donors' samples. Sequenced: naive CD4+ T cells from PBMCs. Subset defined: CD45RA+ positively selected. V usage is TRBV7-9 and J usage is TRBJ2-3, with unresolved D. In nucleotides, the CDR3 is TGTGCCAGCAGCTTTTTCTCTATTACGAAGGCAGATACGCAGTATTTT. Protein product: CASSFFSITKADTQYF.